A single sample gave rise to the 23 T cell receptor beta chains below, sequenced in a study of cytotoxic CD8 clonotypes in ibrutinib-treated CLL. The protocol was immunoSEQ multiplex PCR, while the TCRdb copy is restricted to in-frame clones and leaves out a portion. The sample records 100,000 to 150,000 clones, 80% to 90% being singletons. This specimen was PBMCs, taken after 24 months of ibrutinib treatment. All receptors derive from a human donor with chronic lymphocytic leukemia.

This clone was counted once. The chain couples TRBV6-5 to TRBJ2-7; D not certain. V shed 5 bases and J shed 6 bases, with 14 bases lying between them. The CDR3 has 13 residues. Per the germline V gene, CDR1 is MNHEY and CDR2 is SVGAGI. For the CDR3, the DNA is TGTGCCAGCAGTCCCGGTGCCGGGTCCGAGCAGTACTTC. This sequence encodes CASSPGAGSEQYF.

The chain joins TRBV6-5 to TRBJ1-6, with D perhaps TRBD1 (5 bases). V was shortened by 5 bases and J by 10 bases, with 12 bases between the two germline ends. Germline CDR1 reads MNHEY; CDR2 reads SVGAGI. CDR3 size: 13 residues. The CDR3 spells CASSRGERSPLHF. CDR3 coding DNA: TGTGCCAGCAGTCGGGGGGAAAGGTCACCCCTCCACTTT.

The rearrangement uses TRBV9 and TRBJ2-7; D perhaps matches TRBD1 (7 bases). The V gene's germline CDR1 is SGDLS and CDR2 YYNGEE. Trimming removed 0 bases from V and 7 bases from J, with 14 bases in between. CDR3 size: 14 residues. The CDR3 loop reads CASSVAGGQREQYF. The CDR3, as DNA: TGTGCCAGCAGCGTAGCAGGGGGGCAGAGGGAGCAGTACTTC.

V gene TRBV5-4 combines with J gene TRBJ1-1; no clear D. The CDR3 has 14 residues. Trimming cost V 4 bases and J 3 bases, with 13 bases left between them. CDR1 and CDR2 from the germline V gene are SGHNT and YYREEE (reference sequence). In DNA, the CDR3 is TGTGCCAGCAGCCTCCAGACGGGTTACACTGAAGCTTTCTTT. This encodes CASSLQTGYTEAFF.

This clone was seen a single time. The V gene is TRBV6-1, the J gene TRBJ1-5; possible D gene TRBD1, 6 bases. From germline, CDR1 is MNHNS and CDR2 SASEGT. V was cut by 4 bases and J by 0 bases, with 10 bases left in between. This CDR3 region has 15 residues. The CDR3 reads CASSGTVASNQPQHF. The CDR3 coding sequence is TGTGCCAGCAGTGGGACAGTTGCTAGCAATCAGCCCCAGCATTTT.

The DNA for the CDR3 is TGTGCCAGTAGTACCCCGGGGTTAGCCACAGATACGCAGTATTTT. The encoded protein is CASSTPGLATDTQYF. The chain combines TRBV19 with TRBJ2-3; D perhaps matches TRBD2 (5 bases). The germline CDR1 and CDR2 sequences are LNHDA and SQIVND (reference sequence). The CDR3 runs to 15 residues. The V end was cut by 4 bases, the J end by 2 bases, with 13 bases between.

V and J are TRBV4-3 and TRBJ2-7, with 7 bases matching TRBD2. The CDR3 sequence is 14 residues long. Germline values: CDR1 LGHNA, CDR2 YSLEER. V gave up 3 bases and J gave up 6 bases; unmatched junction bases: 8. The CDR3 protein is CASSQGIGRTEQYF. CDR3 bases: TGCGCCAGCAGCCAGGGAATCGGGAGGACCGAGCAGTACTTC.

This rearrangement joins TRBV7-6 to TRBJ2-5; D is perhaps TRBD1 (5 bases). Germline V lookup: CDR1 SGHVS, CDR2 FNYEAQ. The V gene lost 8 bases and the J gene lost 3 bases, with 10 bases spanning the gap. This CDR3 has 12 amino acids. The CDR3 spells CASGPREETQYF. The CDR3 DNA reads as TGTGCCAGCGGCCCCAGGGAAGAGACCCAGTACTTC.

The chain has TRBV27 and TRBJ2-1; D not resolved. Germline CDR1 is MNHEY and CDR2 is SMNVEV (reference sequence). This CDR3 is built from 15 residues. Trimming shortened V by 6 bases and J by 2 bases, and 14 bases separated the two germline ends. Here the CDR3 reads CASSVDTVPYNEQFF. DNA of the CDR3: TGTGCCAGCAGCGTTGATACGGTCCCCTACAATGAGCAGTTCTTC.

The genes are TRBV2 and TRBJ2-2; 12 nucleotides match TRBD2. The junction had 3 bases not matched to a gene; V was cut back by 4 bases and J by 0 bases. Germline assignment: CDR1 SNHLY and CDR2 FYNNEI. The CDR3 sequence is 17 residues long. The CDR3: CASSGLAGDTNTGELFF. DNA for the CDR3: TGTGCCAGCAGTGGACTAGCGGGAGATACGAACACCGGGGAGCTGTTTTTT. Combining the CDR3 with reference TRBV2 and TRBJ2-2 gives the whole variable domain EPEVTQTPSHQVTQMGQEVILRCVPISNHLYFYWYRQILGQKVEFLVSFYNNEISEKSEIFDDQFSVERPDGSNFTLKIRSTKLEDSAMYFCASSGLAGDTNTGELFFGEGSRLTVL.

This chain uses TRBV21-1 with TRBJ1-1; the tabulated D call, TRBD1, remains unverified against the DNA. TRBV21-1 corresponds to a pseudogene. The CDR3 runs 13 residues. CDR3 nucleotide sequence: TGTGCCAGCAGCTCTCGACAGGGACCTGAAGCTTTCTTT. The encoded protein is CASSSRQGPEAFF.

V is TRBV27 and J is TRBJ2-1; TRBD2 aligns across 12 bases. The CDR3 loop spans 18 amino acids. V was pared by 2 bases and J by 7 bases, with 12 bases of the junction left unmatched. Germline CDR1 reads MNHEY; CDR2 reads SMNVEV (reference sequence). DNA of the CDR3: TGTGCCAGCAGTTTAGACCCCCCTACTAGCGGGAGGAGGAATGAGCAGTTCTTC. It codes for CASSLDPPTSGRRNEQFF.

The gene calls are TRBV29-1 and TRBJ2-5, with D unclear. V was trimmed by 4 bases and J by 6 bases, leaving 18 bases between them. Germline CDR1 SQVTM, CDR2 ANQGSEA. The CDR3 runs 14 residues. The CDR3 reads CSVGVTDGIKTQYF. In DNA form, the CDR3 reads TGCAGCGTTGGAGTTACGGACGGCATTAAGACCCAGTACTTC.

The rearrangement uses TRBV5-6 and TRBJ2-5; D is unresolved. Germline CDR1 is SGHDT and CDR2 is YYEEEE. Trimming removed 3 bases from V and 2 bases from J, with 20 bases in between. The CDR3 contains 17 residues. The CDR3, as DNA: TGTGCCAGCAGCTCCATCCGAGGTACTCAACTTCAAGAGACCCAGTACTTC. It yields the protein CASSSIRGTQLQETQYF.

The gene calls are TRBV5-5 and TRBJ2-5; D perhaps matches TRBD1 (5 bases). V dropped 3 bases and J dropped 2 bases, with 14 bases sitting between them. This CDR3 is built from 15 residues. CDR1 is SGHKS and CDR2 is YYEKEE in the germline V gene (reference sequence). CDR3 DNA: TGTGCCAGCAGCTACCCAGGCCAGGGACAAGAGACCCAGTACTTC. It is translated as CASSYPGQGQETQYF.

The CDR3 spells CASSPTLAATTGELFF. The DNA for the CDR3 is TGTGCCAGCAGCCCAACACTAGCAGCTACTACCGGGGAGCTGTTTTTT. The chain joins TRBV7-3 to TRBJ2-2; TRBD2 is a possible D gene (6 bases). V lost 5 bases and J lost 5, with 18 bases in between. The germline V gene has CDR1 SGHTA and CDR2 FQGTGA. This CDR3 has 16 amino acids.

This chain uses TRBV4-3 with TRBJ1-5; unclear D gene. The CDR3 has 13 amino acids. Germline values: CDR1 LGHNA, CDR2 YSLEER. V was cut by 0 bases and J by 5 bases, with 5 bases left in between. The CDR3 DNA sequence: TGCGCCAGCAGCCAAGAAATCGATCAGCCCCAGCATTTT. Its translation: CASSQEIDQPQHF.

The V call is TRBV10-3, the J call TRBJ1-3; 7 nucleotides agree with TRBD1. V lost 6 bases and J lost 0; bases outside the gene matches: 2. Germline CDR1 is ENHRY and CDR2 is SYGVKD. The CDR3 is 14 residues long. Here the CDR3 reads CAIRGTDSGNTIYF. The CDR3 nucleotides read TGTGCCATCAGGGGGACAGACTCTGGAAACACCATATATTTT.

V is TRBV5-1 and J is TRBJ1-2; 7 nucleotides line up with TRBD1. Losses at the gene ends were 6 bases for V and 4 bases for J; bases not matched to a gene: 6. The CDR3 sequence is 13 residues long. Germline CDR1 is SGHRS and CDR2 is YFSETQ. The CDR3 sequence is CASTTQGSYGYTF. The CDR3 DNA sequence: TGCGCCAGCACCACACAGGGGAGCTATGGCTACACCTTC.

The V call is TRBV25-1, the J call TRBJ1-3; no clear D gene. This CDR3 spans 16 amino acids. CDR1 is MGHDK, CDR2 SYGVNS, per germline. V was pared by 6 bases and J by 0 bases, with 15 bases between. This CDR3 is CASSLEGEISGNTIYF. CDR3 sequence (DNA): TGTGCCAGCAGCTTAGAGGGTGAAATCTCTGGAAACACCATATATTTT.

V is TRBV7-8 and J is TRBJ2-3, with 9 bases lining up with TRBD2. The V segment lost 2 bases and the J segment 1 base; nucleotides outside the gene matches: 13. This CDR3 has 19 amino acids. Germline assignment: CDR1 SGHVS and CDR2 FQNEAQ. CDR3 protein: CASSLIYPTRLAGTDTQYF. CDR3 bases: TGTGCCAGCAGCTTAATATACCCTACGCGACTAGCGGGCACAGATACGCAGTATTTT.

The chain has TRBV28 and TRBJ1-1, with D possibly matching TRBD1 (5 bases). This CDR3 spans 14 amino acids. Trimming removed 6 bases at V and 2 bases at J, with 13 bases between. The germline V gene has CDR1 MDHEN and CDR2 SYDVKM. CDR3 protein: CASSFTGRNTEAFF. The CDR3 DNA is TGTGCCAGCAGCTTTACGGGACGAAACACTGAAGCTTTCTTT.

The rearrangement links TRBV5-1 to TRBJ1-2; D gene uncertain. This CDR3 has 15 amino acids. V was pared by 0 bases and J by 0 bases, with 9 bases between. The germline V gene encodes CDR1 SGHRS and CDR2 YFSETQ. The CDR3 loop reads CASSLVPAANYGYTF. CDR3 nucleotide sequence: TGCGCCAGCAGCTTGGTACCCGCTGCTAACTATGGCTACACCTTC.